This section outlines one T cell receptor beta chain sequence together with its context. The antigen remains undetermined. This sample is part of a study of cytomegalovirus exposure and HLA in healthy donors. Trimming stripped 7 bases from V and 3 bases from J, with 15 bases between. Germline-derived CDR1 and CDR2 are SGHAT and FQNNGV. The CDR3 sequence is 14 residues long. The PCR used 60 Vbeta and 13 Jbeta primers. Study processing details: In a later analysis, the count reached 80 million or so unique TCR beta chains, with 8.5 million to 14 million shared. The assay was immunoSEQ multiplex PCR, and TCRdb's table has in-frame clones only and misses some. Clone size and the V and J calls come from that table; the DNA yielded D and trimming. Across about 77,000 clones, the top ten clones capture roughly an eighth of the sample. Findings and limits, study-wide: The authors enumerated 150 to 200 TCR beta chains as linked to cytomegalovirus.

The rearrangement links TRBV11-2 to TRBJ1-1; perhaps TRBD1 as D (5 bases). The sequence was collected from a man aged 50 to 59 in good health and CMV-seropositive. The sample taken for sequencing was PBMCs. CDR3 protein: CASILLTGYTEAFF. In DNA form, the CDR3 reads TGTGCCAGCATCCTATTAACAGGTTACACTGAAGCTTTCTTT.